This T cell receptor beta chain originates from a study of response to subunit inactivated influenza vaccine. On this clonotype: What it binds is not known.

The CDR3 has 16 residues. Study conclusions and caveats: Each seasonal flu vaccination may recruit only limited new T cells, authors suggested.

MiXCR, applied by TCRdb to the RT-PCR reads, yields one record per CDR3 protein. Here the sample spans approximately 520,000 distinct CDR3 sequences, approximately 15% being singletons. This specimen consisted of CD4+ T cells sorted from PBMCs, obtained around 25 months after vaccination. This chain links TRBV21-1 with TRBJ2-7; the table's D gene call, TRBD2, was not cross checked with the DNA. TRBV21-1 is a pseudogene segment. This receptor was identified in a man aged 45 to 70 who received an inactivated influenza vaccine. DNA of the CDR3: TGCGCCAGCAGCAATTTGGGAGCTAGCGGGAGGTACGAGCAGTACTTC. Encoded protein: CASSNLGASGRYEQYF.